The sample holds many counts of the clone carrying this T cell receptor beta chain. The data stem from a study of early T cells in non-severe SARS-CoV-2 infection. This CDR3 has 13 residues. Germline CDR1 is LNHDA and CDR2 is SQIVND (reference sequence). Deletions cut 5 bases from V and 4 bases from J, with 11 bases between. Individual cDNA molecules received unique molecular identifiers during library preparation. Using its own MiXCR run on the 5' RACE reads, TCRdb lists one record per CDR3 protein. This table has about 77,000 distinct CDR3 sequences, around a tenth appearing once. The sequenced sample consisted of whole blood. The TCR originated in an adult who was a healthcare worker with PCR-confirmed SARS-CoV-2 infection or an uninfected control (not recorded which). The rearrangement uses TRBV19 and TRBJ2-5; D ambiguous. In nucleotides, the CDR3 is TGTGCCAGTAGTGTACATCCAAGAGAGACCCAGTACTTC. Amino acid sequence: CASSVHPRETQYF.